This TCR beta chain comes out of a study of CD8 T cells in Susac syndrome. The authors carried out high-throughput sequencing of TCR beta. They applied it to CD8+ and CD4+ T cells obtained from blood. In the multiple sclerosis control group, patients were treatment-naive and had stable or active relapsing-remitting disease. Negative isolation was used for CD8+ and CD4+ T cells, and FACS enrichment was applied to TEMRA cells. The ends lost 4 bases at V and 0 bases at J; junction bases unmatched: 9. The CDR3 contains 17 residues. The germline CDR1 and CDR2 sequences are SGHAT and FQNNGV. A quantity of roughly 0.5 to 1 ug RNA underwent reverse transcription using random hexamers. The authors amplified TCR beta CDR3 across 54 Vbeta and 13 Jbeta using immunoSEQ multiplex PCR. One entry per CDR3 protein, called by TCRdb with MiXCR from the immunoSEQ multiplex PCR reads. The sample has around 270,000 distinct CDR3 sequences, approximately 90% seen once.

The V call is TRBV11-2, the J call TRBJ2-1; 7 bases are shared with TRBD1. The sequence came from a human donor with multiple sclerosis. The sequenced sample was CD8+ T cells from PBMCs. CDR3 sequence (DNA): TGTGCCAGCAGCTCCCCGACAGGGAAAGACTCCTACAATGAGCAGTTCTTC. Encoded protein: CASSSPTGKDSYNEQFF.